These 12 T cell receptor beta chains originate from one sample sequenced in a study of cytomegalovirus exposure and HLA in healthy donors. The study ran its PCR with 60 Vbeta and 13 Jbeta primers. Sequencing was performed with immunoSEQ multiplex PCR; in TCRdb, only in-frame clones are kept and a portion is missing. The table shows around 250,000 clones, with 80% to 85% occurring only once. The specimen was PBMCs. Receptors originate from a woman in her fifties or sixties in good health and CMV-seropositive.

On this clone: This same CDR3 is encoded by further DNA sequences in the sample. CDR3 DNA sequence: TGCGCCAGCAGCCGGGAGGGCTACGAGCAGTACTTC. Translated: CASSREGYEQYF. The V gene is TRBV5-1, the J gene TRBJ2-7; 8 bases fit TRBD2. Germline CDR1 reads SGHRS; CDR2 reads YFSETQ. This CDR3 comprises 12 residues. V lost 4 bases to trimming and J lost 3 bases; unmatched junction nucleotides: 0.

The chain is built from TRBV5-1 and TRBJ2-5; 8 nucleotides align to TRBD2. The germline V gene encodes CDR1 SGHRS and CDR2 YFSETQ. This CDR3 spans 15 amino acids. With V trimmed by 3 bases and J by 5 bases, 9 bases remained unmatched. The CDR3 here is CASSSQGGGRETQYF. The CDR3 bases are TGCGCCAGCAGCTCCCAAGGCGGGGGGCGGGAGACCCAGTACTTC.

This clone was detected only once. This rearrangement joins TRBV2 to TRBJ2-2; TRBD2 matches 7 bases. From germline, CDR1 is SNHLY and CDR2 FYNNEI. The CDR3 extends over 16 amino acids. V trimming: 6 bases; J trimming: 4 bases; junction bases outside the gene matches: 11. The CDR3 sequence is CASRVDGRSVTGELFF. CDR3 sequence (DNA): TGTGCCAGCAGAGTAGACGGGAGGTCGGTCACCGGGGAGCTGTTTTTT.

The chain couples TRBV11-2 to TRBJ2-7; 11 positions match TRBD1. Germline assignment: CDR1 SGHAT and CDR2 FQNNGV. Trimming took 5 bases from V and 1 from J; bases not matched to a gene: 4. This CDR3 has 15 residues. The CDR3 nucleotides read TGTGCCAGCAGCCGGGGGACAGGGGGATCCTACGAGCAGTACTTC. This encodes CASSRGTGGSYEQYF.

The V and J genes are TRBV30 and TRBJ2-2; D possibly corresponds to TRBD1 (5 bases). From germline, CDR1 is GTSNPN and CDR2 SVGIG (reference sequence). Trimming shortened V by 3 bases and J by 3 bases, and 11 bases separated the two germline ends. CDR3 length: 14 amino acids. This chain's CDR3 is CAWRARRDTGELFF. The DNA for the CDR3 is TGTGCCTGGAGAGCTCGCAGGGACACCGGGGAGCTGTTTTTT.

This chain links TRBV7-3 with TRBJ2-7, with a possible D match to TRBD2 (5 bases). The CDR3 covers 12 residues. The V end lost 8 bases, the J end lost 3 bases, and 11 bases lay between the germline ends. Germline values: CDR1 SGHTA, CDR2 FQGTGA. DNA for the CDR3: TGTGCCAGCGGTCGGGATCGCTACGAGCAGTACTTC. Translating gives CASGRDRYEQYF.

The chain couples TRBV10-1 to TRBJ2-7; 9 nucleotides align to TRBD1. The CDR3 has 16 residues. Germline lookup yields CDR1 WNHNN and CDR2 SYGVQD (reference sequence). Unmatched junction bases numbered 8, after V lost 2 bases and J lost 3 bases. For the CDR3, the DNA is TGCGCCAGCAGTGAGGCCACCGGGACAGGGTTCTACGAGCAGTACTTC. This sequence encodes CASSEATGTGFYEQYF.

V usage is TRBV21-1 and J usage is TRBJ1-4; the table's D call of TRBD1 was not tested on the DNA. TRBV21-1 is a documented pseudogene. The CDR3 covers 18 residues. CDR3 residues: CASSKAGRQGALDEKLFF. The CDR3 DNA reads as TGTGCCAGCAGCAAAGCGGGGAGACAGGGGGCGCTCGATGAAAAACTGTTTTTT.

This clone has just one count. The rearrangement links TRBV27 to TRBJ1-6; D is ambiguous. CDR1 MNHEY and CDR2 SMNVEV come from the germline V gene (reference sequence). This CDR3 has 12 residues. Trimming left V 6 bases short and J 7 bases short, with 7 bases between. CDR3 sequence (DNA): TGTGCCAGCAGAGTAGTCAATTCACCCCTCCACTTT. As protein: CASRVVNSPLHF.

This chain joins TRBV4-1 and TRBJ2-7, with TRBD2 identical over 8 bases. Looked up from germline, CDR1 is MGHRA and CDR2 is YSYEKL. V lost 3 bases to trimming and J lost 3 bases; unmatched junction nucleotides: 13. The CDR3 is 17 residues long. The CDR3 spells CASSHLTPGLANYEQYF. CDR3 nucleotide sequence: TGCGCCAGCAGCCACCTAACCCCCGGACTAGCCAACTACGAGCAGTACTTC.

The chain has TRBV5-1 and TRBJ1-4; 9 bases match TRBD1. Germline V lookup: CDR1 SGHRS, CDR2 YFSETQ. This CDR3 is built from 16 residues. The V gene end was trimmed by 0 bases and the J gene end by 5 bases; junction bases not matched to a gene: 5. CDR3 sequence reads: CASSLGTGAGNEKLFF. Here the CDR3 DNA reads TGCGCCAGCAGCTTGGGGACAGGGGCTGGGAATGAAAAACTGTTTTTT.

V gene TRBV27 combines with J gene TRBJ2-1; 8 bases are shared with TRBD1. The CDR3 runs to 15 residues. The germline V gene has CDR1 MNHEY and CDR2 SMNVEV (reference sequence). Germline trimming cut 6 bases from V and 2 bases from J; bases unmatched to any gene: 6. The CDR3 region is CASRRGQGTYNEQFF. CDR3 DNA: TGTGCCAGCAGGCGCGGACAGGGCACCTACAATGAGCAGTTCTTC.